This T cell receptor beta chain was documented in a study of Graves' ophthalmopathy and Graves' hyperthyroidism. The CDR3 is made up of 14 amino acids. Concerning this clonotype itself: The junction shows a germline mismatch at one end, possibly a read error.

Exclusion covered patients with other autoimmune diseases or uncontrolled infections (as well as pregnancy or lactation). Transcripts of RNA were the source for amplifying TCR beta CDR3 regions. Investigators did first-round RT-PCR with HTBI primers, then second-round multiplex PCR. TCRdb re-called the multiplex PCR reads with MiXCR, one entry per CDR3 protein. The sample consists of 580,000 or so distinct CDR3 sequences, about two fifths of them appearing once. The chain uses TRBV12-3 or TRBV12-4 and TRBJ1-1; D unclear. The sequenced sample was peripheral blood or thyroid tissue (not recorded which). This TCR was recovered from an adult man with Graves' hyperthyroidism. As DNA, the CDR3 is TGTGCCGGCAGTTTAGCTTCGAAGAACACTGAAGCTTTCTTT. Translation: CAGSLASKNTEAFF.